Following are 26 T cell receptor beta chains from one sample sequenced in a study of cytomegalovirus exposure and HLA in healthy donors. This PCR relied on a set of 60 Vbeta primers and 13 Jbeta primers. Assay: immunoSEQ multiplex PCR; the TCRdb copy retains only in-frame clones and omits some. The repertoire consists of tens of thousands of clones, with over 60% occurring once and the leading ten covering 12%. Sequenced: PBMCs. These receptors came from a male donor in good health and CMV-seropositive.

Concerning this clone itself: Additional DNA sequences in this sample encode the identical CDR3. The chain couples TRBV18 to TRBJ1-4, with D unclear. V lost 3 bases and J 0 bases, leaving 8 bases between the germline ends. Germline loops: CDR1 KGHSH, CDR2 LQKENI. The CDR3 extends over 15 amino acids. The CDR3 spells CASSPTRATNEKLFF. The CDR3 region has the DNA TGTGCCAGCTCACCCACCCGGGCAACTAATGAAAAACTGTTTTTT.

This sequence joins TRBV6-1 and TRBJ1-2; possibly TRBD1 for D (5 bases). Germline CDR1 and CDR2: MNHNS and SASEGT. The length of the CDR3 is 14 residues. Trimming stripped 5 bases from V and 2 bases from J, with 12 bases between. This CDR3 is CASSTTGGNYGYTF. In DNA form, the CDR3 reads TGTGCCAGCAGTACCACCGGGGGGAACTATGGCTACACCTTC.

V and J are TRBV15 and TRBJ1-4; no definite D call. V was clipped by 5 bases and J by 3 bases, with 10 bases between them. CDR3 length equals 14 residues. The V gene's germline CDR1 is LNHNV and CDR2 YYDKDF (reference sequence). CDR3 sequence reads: CATSPNSANEKLFF. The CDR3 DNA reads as TGTGCCACCAGCCCCAATTCGGCTAATGAAAAACTGTTTTTT.

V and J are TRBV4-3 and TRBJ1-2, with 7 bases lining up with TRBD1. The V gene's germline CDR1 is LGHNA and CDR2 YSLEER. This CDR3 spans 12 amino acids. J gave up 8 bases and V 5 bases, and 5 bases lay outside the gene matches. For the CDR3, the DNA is TGCGCCAGCAGCGCAGGGGGTTTAGGCTACACCTTC. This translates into CASSAGGLGYTF.

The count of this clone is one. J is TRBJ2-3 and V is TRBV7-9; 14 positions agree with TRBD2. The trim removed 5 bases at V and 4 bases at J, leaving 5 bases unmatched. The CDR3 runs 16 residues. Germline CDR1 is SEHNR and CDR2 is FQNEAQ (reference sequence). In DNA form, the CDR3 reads TGTGCCAGCAGCCACGGACTAGCGGGGGGCCCAGATACGCAGTATTTT. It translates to CASSHGLAGGPDTQYF. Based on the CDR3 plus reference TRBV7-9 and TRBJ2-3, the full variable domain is DTGVSQNPRHKITKRGQNVTFRCDPISEHNRLYWYRQTLGQGPEFLTYFQNEAQLEKSRLLSDRFSAERPKGSFSTLEIQRTEQGDSAMYLCASSHGLAGGPDTQYFGPGTRLTVL.

The CDR3 protein is CASSLQWAGSRWLAGAYEQYF. Here the CDR3 DNA reads TGTGCCAGCAGCCTACAGTGGGCAGGGAGCAGGTGGTTGGCGGGAGCTTACGAGCAGTACTTC. The rearrangement links TRBV16 to TRBJ2-7, with 7 positions matching TRBD2. The CDR3 spans 21 residues. Germline CDR1 KGHSY, CDR2 FQNENV. Trimming cost V 4 bases and J 4 bases; bases outside gene matches: 28.

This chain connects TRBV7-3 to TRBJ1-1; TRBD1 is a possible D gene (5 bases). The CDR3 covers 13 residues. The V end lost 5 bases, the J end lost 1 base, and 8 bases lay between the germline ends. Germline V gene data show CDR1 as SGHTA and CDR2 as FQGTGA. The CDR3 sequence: CASSQGANTEAFF. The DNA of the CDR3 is TGTGCCAGCAGCCAGGGTGCGAACACTGAAGCTTTCTTT.

In DNA form, the CDR3 reads TGTGCCAGCACCTCCGGTTTAACCCAGTACTTC. This codes for CASTSGLTQYF. The genes are TRBV11-2 and TRBJ2-5; D call uncertain. CDR3 length: 11 amino acids. The V and J ends lost 7 bases and 8 bases respectively, with 11 bases between them. Germline CDR1 and CDR2: SGHAT and FQNNGV.

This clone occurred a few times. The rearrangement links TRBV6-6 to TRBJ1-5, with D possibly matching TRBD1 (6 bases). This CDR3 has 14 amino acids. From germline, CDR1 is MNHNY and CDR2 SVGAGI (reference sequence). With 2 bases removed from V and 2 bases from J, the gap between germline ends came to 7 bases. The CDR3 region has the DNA TGTGCCAGCAGTTACCCAGGGGGCAATCAGCCCCAGCATTTT. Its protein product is CASSYPGGNQPQHF.

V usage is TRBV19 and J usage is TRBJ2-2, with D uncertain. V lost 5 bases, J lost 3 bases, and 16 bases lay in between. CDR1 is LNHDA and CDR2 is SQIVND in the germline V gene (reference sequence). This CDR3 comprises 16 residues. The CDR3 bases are TGTGCCAGTAGTCCCCAGGTCATAAGGTACACCGGGGAGCTGTTTTTT. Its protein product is CASSPQVIRYTGELFF.

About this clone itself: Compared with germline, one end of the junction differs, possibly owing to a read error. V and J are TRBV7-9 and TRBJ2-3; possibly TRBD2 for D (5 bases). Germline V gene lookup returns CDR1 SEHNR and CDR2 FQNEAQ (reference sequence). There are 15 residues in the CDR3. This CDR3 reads CSSSPTRAGTDTQYF. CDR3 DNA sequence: TGTTCCAGCAGCCCGACGAGGGCTGGCACAGATACGCAGTATTTT.

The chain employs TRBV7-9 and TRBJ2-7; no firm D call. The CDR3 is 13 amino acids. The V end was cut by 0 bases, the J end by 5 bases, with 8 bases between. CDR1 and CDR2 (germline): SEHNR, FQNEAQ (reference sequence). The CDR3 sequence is CASSLAQFHEQYF. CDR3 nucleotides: TGTGCCAGCAGCTTAGCACAGTTCCACGAGCAGTACTTC.

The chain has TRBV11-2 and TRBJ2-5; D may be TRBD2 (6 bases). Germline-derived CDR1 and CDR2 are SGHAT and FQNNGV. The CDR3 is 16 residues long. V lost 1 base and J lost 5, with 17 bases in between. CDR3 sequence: CASSLVVSGFGETQYF. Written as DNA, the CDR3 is TGTGCCAGCAGCTTAGTGGTTAGCGGCTTCGGGGAGACCCAGTACTTC. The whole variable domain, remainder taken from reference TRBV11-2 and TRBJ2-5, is EAGVAQSPRYKIIEKRQSVAFWCNPISGHATLYWYQQILGQGPKLLIQFQNNGVVDDSQLPKDRFSAERLKGVDSTLKIQPAKLEDSAVYLCASSLVVSGFGETQYFGPGTRLLVL.

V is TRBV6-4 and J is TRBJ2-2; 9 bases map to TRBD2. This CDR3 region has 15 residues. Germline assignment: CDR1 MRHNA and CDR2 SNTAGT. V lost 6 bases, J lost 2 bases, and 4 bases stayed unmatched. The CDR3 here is CASRILAGNTGELFF. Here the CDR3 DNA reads TGTGCCAGCAGAATACTAGCGGGCAACACCGGGGAGCTGTTTTTT.

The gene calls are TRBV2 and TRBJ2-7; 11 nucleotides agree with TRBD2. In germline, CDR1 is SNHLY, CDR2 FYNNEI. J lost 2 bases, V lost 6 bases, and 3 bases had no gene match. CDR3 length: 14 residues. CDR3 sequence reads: CASRPSGGPYEQYF. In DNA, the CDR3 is TGTGCCAGCAGACCTAGCGGGGGGCCCTACGAGCAGTACTTC.

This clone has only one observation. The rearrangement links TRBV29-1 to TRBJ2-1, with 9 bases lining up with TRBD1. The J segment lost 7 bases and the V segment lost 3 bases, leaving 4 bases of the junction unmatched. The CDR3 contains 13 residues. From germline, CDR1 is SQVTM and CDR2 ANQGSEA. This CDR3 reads CSVEWDRVNEQFF. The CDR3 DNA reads TGCAGCGTTGAGTGGGACAGGGTGAATGAGCAGTTCTTC.

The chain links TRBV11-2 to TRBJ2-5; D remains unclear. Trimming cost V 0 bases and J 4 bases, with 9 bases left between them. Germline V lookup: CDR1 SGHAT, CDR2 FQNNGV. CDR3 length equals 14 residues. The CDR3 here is CASSLDLGRETQYF. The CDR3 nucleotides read TGTGCCAGCAGCTTAGATCTAGGCAGAGAGACCCAGTACTTC.

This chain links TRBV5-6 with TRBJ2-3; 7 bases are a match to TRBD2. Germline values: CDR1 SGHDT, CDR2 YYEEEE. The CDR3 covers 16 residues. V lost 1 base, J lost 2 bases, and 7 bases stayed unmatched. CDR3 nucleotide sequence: TGTGCCAGCAGCTTGATTGGCGGGGGATTCACAGATACGCAGTATTTT. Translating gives CASSLIGGGFTDTQYF.

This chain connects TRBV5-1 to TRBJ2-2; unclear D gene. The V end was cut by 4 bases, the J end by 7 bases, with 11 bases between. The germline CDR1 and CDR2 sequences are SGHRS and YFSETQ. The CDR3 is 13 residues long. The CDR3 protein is CASSTALVGELFF. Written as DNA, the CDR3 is TGCGCCAGCAGCACCGCTCTAGTCGGGGAGCTGTTTTTT.

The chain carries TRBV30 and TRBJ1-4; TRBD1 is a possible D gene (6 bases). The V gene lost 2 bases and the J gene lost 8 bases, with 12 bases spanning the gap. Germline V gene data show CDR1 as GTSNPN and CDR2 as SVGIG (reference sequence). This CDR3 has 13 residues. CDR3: CAWSLGAQEKLFF. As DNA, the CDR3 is TGTGCCTGGAGTCTGGGGGCACAGGAAAAACTGTTTTTT.

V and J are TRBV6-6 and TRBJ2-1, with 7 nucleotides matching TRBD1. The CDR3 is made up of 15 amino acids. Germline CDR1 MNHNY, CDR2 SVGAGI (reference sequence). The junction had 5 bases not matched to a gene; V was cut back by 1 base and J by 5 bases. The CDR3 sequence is CASSYLTGRHNEQFF. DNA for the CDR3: TGTGCCAGCAGTTACTTGACAGGGAGACACAATGAGCAGTTCTTC.

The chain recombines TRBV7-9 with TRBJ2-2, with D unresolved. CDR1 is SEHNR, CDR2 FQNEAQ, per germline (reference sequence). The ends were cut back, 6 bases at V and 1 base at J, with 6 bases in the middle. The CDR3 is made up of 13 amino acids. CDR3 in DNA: TGTGCCAGCAGGCCTAAGAACACCGGGGAGCTGTTTTTT. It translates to CASRPKNTGELFF.

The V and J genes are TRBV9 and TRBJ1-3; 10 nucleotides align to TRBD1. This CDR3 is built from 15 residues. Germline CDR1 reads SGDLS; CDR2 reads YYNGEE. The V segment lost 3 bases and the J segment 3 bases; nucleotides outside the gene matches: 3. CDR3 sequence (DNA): TGTGCCAGCAGCGCTGGGACAGGGGTTGGAAACACCATATATTTT. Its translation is CASSAGTGVGNTIYF.

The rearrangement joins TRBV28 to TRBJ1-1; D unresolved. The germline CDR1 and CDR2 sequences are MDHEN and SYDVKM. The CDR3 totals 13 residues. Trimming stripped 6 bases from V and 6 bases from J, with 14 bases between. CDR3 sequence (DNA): TGTGCCAGCAGGCTGGAACAGCAATCTGAAGCTTTCTTT. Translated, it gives CASRLEQQSEAFF. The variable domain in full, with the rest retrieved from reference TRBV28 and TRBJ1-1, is DVKVTQSSRYLVKRTGEKVFLECVQDMDHENMFWYRQDPGLGLRLIYFSYDVKMKEKGDIPEGYSVSREKKERFSLILESASTNQTSMYLCASRLEQQSEAFFGQGTRLTVV.

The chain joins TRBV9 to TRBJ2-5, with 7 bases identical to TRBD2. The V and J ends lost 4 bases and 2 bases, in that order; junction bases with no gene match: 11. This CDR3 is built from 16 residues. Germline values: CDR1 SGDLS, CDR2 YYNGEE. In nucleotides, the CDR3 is TGTGCCAGCAGCCCCCGGGCAGGGCGGGGGCAAGAGACCCAGTACTTC. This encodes CASSPRAGRGQETQYF.

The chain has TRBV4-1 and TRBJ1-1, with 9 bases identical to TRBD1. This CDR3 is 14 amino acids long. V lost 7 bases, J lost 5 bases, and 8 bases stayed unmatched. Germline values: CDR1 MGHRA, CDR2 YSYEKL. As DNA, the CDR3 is TGCGCCAGCAAGGGGACAGGGAAGGATACTGAAGCTTTCTTT. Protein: CASKGTGKDTEAFF.